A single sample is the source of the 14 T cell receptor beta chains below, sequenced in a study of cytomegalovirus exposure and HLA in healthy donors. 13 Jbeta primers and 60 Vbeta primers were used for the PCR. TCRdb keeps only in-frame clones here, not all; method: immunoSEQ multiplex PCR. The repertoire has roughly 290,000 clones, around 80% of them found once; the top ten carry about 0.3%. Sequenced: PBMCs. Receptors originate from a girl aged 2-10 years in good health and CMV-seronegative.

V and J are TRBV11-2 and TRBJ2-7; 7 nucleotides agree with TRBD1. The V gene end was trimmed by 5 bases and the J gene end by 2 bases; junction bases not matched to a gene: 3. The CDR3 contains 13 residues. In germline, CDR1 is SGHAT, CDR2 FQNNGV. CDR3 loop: CASSLDRAYEQYF. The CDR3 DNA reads TGTGCCAGCAGCCTCGACAGGGCCTACGAGCAGTACTTC.

This chain's CDR3 is CASSLYTGGFETQYF. DNA for the CDR3: TGTGCCAGCAGCTTATATACAGGGGGCTTTGAGACCCAGTACTTC. The chain employs TRBV7-9 and TRBJ2-5; TRBD1 agrees at 9 bases. The CDR3 is 15 amino acids. V lost 2 bases to trimming and J lost 5 bases; unmatched junction nucleotides: 6. The V gene's germline CDR1 is SEHNR and CDR2 FQNEAQ (reference sequence).

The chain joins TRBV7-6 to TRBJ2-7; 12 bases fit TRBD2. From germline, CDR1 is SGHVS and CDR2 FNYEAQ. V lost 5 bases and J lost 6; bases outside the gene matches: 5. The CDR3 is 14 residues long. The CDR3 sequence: CASSKMTSGGEQYF. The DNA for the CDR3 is TGTGCCAGCAGCAAAATGACTAGCGGGGGCGAGCAGTACTTC. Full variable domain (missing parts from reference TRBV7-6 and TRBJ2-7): GAGVSQSPRYKVTKRGQDVALRCDPISGHVSLYWYRQALGQGPEFLTYFNYEAQQDKSGLPNDRFSAERPEGSISTLTIQRTEQRDSAMYRCASSKMTSGGEQYFGPGTRLTVT.

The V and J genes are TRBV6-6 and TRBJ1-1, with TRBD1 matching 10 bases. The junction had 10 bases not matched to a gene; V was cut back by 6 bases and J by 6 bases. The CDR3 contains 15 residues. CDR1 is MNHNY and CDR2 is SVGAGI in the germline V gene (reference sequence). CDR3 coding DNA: TGTGCCAGCAGACCTCGGGACAGGGGATCCCCTGAAGCTTTCTTT. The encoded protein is CASRPRDRGSPEAFF.

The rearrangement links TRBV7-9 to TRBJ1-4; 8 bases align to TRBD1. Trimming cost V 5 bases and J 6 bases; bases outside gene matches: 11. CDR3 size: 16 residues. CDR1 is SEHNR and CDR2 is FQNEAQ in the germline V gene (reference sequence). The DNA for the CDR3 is TGTGCCAGCAGCACCCCCCGACAGGGGTGGGATGAAAAACTGTTTTTT. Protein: CASSTPRQGWDEKLFF.

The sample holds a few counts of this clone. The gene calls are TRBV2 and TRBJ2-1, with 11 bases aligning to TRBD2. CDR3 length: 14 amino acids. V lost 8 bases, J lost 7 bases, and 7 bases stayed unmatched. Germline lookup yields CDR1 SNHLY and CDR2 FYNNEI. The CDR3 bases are TGTGCCAGCCTCCTAGCGGGGGGCCTAAATGAGCAGTTCTTC. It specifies CASLLAGGLNEQFF.

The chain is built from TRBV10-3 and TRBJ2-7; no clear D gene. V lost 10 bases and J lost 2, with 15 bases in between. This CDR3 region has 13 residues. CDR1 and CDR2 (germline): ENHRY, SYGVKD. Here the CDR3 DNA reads TGTGCCACAAGCCTCGACTCACCCTACGAGCAGTACTTC. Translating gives CATSLDSPYEQYF.

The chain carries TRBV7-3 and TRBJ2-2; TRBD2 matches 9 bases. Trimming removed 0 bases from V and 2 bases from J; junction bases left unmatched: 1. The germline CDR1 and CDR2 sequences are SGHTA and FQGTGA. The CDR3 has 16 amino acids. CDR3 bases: TGTGCCAGCAGCTTAACTGGGACTAGCAACACCGGGGAGCTGTTTTTT. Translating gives CASSLTGTSNTGELFF. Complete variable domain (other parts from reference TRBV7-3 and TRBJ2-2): GAGVSQTPSNKVTEKGKYVELRCDPISGHTALYWYRQSLGQGPEFLIYFQGTGAADDSGLPNDRFFAVRPEGSVSTLKIQRTERGDSAVYLCASSLTGTSNTGELFFGEGSRLTVL.

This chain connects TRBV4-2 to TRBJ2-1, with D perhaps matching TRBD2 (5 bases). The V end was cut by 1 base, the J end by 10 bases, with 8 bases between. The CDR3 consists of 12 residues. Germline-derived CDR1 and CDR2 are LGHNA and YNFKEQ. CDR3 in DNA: TGTGCCAGCAGCCAAGGGACTCGCGAGCAGTTCTTC. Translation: CASSQGTREQFF.

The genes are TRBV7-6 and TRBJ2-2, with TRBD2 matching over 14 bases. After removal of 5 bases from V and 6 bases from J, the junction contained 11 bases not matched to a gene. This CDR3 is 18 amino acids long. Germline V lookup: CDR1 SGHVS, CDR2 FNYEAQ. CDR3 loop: CASSGRLAGGPLAGELFF. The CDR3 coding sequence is TGTGCCAGCAGCGGGAGACTAGCGGGAGGGCCTTTGGCCGGGGAGCTGTTTTTT. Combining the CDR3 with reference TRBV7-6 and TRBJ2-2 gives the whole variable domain GAGVSQSPRYKVTKRGQDVALRCDPISGHVSLYWYRQALGQGPEFLTYFNYEAQQDKSGLPNDRFSAERPEGSISTLTIQRTEQRDSAMYRCASSGRLAGGPLAGELFFGEGSRLTVL.

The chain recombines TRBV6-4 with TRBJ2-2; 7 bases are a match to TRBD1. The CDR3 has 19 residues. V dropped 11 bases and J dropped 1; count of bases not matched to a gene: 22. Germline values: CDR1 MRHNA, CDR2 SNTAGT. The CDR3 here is CAGGAPRGSRDQNTGELFF. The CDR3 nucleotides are TGTGCCGGCGGCGCTCCCAGGGGGAGCCGAGACCAGAACACCGGGGAGCTGTTTTTT.

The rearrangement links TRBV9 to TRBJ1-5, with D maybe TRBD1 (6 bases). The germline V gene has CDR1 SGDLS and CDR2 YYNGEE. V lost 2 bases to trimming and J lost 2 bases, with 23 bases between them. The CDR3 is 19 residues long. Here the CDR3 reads CASSVPPQQQGGRNQPQHF. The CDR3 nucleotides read TGTGCCAGCAGCGTCCCGCCCCAGCAACAGGGAGGGCGCAATCAGCCCCAGCATTTT.

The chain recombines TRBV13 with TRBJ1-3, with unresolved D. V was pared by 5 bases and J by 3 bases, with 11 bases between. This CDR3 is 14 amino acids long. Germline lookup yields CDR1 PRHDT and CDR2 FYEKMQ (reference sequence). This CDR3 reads CASSSQDIGNTIYF. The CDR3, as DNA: TGTGCCAGCAGCAGCCAAGACATTGGAAACACCATATATTTT.

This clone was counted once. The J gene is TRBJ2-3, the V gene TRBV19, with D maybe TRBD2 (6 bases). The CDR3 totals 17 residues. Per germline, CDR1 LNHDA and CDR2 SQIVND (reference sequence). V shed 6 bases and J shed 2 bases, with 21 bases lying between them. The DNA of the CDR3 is TGTGCCAGTAGATCTAGTCCGCTTAGCGGAGCCACAGATACGCAGTATTTT. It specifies CASRSSPLSGATDTQYF.